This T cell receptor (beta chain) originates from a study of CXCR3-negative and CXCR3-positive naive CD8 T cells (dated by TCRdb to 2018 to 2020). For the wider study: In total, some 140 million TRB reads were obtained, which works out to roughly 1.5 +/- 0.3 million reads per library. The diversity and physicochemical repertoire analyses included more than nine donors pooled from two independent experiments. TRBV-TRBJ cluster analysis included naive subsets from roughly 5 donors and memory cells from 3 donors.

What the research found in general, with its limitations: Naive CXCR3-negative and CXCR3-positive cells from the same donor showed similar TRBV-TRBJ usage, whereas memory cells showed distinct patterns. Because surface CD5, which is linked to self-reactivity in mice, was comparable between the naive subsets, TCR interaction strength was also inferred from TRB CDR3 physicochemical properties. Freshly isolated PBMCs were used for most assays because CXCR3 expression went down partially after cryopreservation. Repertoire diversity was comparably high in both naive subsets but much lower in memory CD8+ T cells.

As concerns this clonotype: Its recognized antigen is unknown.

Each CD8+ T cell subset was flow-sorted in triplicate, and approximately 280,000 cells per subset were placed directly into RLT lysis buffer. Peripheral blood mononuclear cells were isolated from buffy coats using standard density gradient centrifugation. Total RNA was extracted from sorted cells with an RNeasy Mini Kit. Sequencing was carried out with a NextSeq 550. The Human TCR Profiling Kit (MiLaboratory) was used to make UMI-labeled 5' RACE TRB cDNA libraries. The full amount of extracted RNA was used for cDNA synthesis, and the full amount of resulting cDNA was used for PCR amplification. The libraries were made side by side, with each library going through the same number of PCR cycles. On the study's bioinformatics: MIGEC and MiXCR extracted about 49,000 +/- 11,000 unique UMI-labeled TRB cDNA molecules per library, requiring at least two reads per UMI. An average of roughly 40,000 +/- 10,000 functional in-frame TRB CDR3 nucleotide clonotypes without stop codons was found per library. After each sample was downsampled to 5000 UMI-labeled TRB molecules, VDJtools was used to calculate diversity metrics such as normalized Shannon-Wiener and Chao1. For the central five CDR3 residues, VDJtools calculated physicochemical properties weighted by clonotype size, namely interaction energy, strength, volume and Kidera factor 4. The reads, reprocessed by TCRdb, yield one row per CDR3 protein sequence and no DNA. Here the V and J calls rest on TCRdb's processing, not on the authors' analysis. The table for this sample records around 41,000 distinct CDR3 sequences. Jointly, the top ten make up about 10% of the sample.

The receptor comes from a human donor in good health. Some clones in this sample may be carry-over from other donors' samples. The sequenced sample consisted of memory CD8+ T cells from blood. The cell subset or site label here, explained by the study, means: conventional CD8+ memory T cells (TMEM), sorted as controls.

CDR3 sequence: CASSDSKGDSQLFGLNTEAFF. The chain joins TRBV6-1 to TRBJ1-1; the D gene TCRdb calls, TRBD1, cannot be checked with no DNA. From the cysteine through the phenylalanine, the CDR3 covers 21 amino acids. DNA is not recorded here. Sequences MNHNS (CDR1) and SASEGT (CDR2) are obtained from the germline V gene.